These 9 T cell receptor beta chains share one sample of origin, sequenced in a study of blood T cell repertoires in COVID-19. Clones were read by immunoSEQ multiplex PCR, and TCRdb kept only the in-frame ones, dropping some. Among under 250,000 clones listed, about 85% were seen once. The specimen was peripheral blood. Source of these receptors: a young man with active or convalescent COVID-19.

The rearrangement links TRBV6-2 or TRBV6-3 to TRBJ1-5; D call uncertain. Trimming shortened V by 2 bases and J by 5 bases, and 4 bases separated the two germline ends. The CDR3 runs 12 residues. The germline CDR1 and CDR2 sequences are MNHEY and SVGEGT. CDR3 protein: CASSYEYQPQHF. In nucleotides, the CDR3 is TGTGCCAGCAGTTACGAGTATCAGCCCCAGCATTTT.

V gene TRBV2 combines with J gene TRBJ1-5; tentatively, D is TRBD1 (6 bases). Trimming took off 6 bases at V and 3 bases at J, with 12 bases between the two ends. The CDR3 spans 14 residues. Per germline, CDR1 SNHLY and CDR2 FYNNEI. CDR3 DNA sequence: TGTGCCAGCAGAAGGCACAGGGACAATCAGCCCCAGCATTTT. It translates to CASRRHRDNQPQHF.

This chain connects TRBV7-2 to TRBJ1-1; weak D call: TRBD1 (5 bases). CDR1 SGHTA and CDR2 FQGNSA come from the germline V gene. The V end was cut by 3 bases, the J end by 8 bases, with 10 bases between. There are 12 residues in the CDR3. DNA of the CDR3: TGTGCCAGCAGCTTCGTGACAGCCGAAGCTTTCTTT. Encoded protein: CASSFVTAEAFF.

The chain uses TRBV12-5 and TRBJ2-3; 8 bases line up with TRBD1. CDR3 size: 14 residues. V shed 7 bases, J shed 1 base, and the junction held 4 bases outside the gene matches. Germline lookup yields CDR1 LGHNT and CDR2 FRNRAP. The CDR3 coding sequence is TGTGCTAGTGCCTCAGGGGGCGGCACAGATACGCAGTATTTT. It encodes CASASGGGTDTQYF.

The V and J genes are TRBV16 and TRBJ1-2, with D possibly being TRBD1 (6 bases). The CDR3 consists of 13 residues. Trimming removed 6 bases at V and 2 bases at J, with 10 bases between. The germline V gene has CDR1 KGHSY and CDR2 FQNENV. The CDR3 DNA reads TGTGCCAGCAGACCCACAGGGAACTATGGCTACACCTTC. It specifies CASRPTGNYGYTF.

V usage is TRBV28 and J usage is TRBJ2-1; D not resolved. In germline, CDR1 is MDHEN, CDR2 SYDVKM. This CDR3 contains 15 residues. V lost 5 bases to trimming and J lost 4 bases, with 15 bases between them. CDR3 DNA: TGTGCCAGCAGTCGCCCTGAACTGTTATACAATGAGCAGTTCTTC. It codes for CASSRPELLYNEQFF.

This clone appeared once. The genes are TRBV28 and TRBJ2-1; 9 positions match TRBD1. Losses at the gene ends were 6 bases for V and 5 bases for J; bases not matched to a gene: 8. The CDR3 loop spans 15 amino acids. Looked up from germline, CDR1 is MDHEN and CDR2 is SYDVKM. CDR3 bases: TGTGCCAGCAGATCCGGGACAGGGCAGCACAATGAGCAGTTCTTC. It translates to CASRSGTGQHNEQFF.

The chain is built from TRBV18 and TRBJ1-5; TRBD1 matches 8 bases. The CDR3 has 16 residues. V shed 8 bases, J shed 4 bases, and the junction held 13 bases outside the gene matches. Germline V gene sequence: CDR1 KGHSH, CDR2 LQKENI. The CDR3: CASRDSGQGPNQPQHF. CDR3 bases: TGTGCCAGCCGAGACTCAGGACAGGGACCGAATCAGCCCCAGCATTTT.

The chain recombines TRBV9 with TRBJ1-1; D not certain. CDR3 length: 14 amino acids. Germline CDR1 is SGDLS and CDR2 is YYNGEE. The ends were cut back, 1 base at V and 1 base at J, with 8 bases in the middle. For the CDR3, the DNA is TGTGCCAGCAGCGTATCAGTCGCGAACACTGAAGCTTTCTTT. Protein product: CASSVSVANTEAFF. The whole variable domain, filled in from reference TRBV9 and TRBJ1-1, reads DSGVTQTPKHLITATGQRVTLRCSPRSGDLSVYWYQQSLDQGLQFLIQYYNGEERAKGNILERFSAQQFPDLHSELNLSSLELGDSALYFCASSVSVANTEAFFGQGTRLTVV.